Listed below are T cell receptor beta chains from one sample, sequenced in a study of monozygotic twins with inflammatory bowel disease. TCRdb reanalyzed the 5' RACE reads, giving one entry per CDR3 protein sequence and no DNA. This sample's clone table lists approximately 330,000 distinct CDR3 sequences. Sequences were obtained from blood. The receptors were sampled from a human donor with ulcerative colitis or Crohn's disease, or a healthy co-twin of an affected twin (not recorded which). Each CDR3 is given with its conserved first and last residue. The order of the fields is J gene, V gene, CDR3 protein.

j_call: TRBJ2-1; v_call: TRBV21-1; cdr3_aa: CASSKESGSEQFF
j_call: TRBJ2-7; v_call: TRBV29-1; cdr3_aa: CSVIPRTAIPPEQYF
j_call: TRBJ2-5; v_call: TRBV20-1; cdr3_aa: CSARLVFGQGNGETQYF
j_call: TRBJ1-2; v_call: TRBV10-3; cdr3_aa: CAISVSTTNYGYTF
j_call: TRBJ1-6; v_call: TRBV18; cdr3_aa: CASSPLDDSPLHF
j_call: TRBJ2-3; v_call: TRBV12-3/TRBV12-4; cdr3_aa: CASSYRGVGTDTQYF
j_call: TRBJ2-1; v_call: TRBV7-3; cdr3_aa: CASSSTTGTENEQFF
j_call: TRBJ1-4; v_call: TRBV12-3/TRBV12-4; cdr3_aa: CASSLQGTTNEKLFF
j_call: TRBJ2-5; v_call: TRBV28; cdr3_aa: CARSLGRQETQYF
j_call: TRBJ2-1; v_call: TRBV3-1; cdr3_aa: CASSTQGSPYNEQFF
j_call: TRBJ2-4; v_call: TRBV23-1; cdr3_aa: CASRRRGPIGAKNIQYF
j_call: TRBJ2-2; v_call: TRBV5-1; cdr3_aa: CASSRLEVGGKLFF
j_call: TRBJ2-7; v_call: TRBV29-1; cdr3_aa: CSGGQESEQYF
j_call: TRBJ2-2; v_call: TRBV12-3/TRBV12-4; cdr3_aa: CASSLVLWDTNTGELFF
j_call: TRBJ2-7; v_call: TRBV6-2/TRBV6-3; cdr3_aa: CASNQGTDEQYF
j_call: TRBJ2-1; v_call: TRBV10-3; cdr3_aa: CAIRKDSTSYNEQFF
j_call: TRBJ1-5; v_call: TRBV19; cdr3_aa: CASSIGPYQPQHF
j_call: TRBJ1-2; v_call: TRBV12-3/TRBV12-4; cdr3_aa: CASALGGGRGYTF
j_call: TRBJ2-5; v_call: TRBV11-2; cdr3_aa: CASSLDGQYQETQYF
j_call: TRBJ2-2; v_call: TRBV5-1; cdr3_aa: CASSLGRGLGNTGELFF
j_call: TRBJ1-5; v_call: TRBV20-1; cdr3_aa: CSARVGANQPQHF
j_call: TRBJ2-1; v_call: TRBV5-1; cdr3_aa: CASSLAPGSNEQFF
j_call: TRBJ1-4; v_call: TRBV20-1; cdr3_aa: CSASDYRGATNEKLFF
j_call: TRBJ1-5; v_call: TRBV6-5; cdr3_aa: CASRADRNSNQPQHF
j_call: TRBJ1-4; v_call: TRBV6-1; cdr3_aa: CASTYSSTNEKLFF
j_call: TRBJ1-5; v_call: TRBV7-2; cdr3_aa: CASSLAQSGQPQHF
j_call: TRBJ2-5; v_call: TRBV20-1; cdr3_aa: CSASYRGWETQYF
j_call: TRBJ2-1; v_call: TRBV7-2; cdr3_aa: CASRSSSYNEQFF
j_call: TRBJ2-7; v_call: TRBV6-6; cdr3_aa: CASSITGAYEQYF
j_call: TRBJ2-7; v_call: TRBV5-1; cdr3_aa: CASSLSGQAANEQYF
j_call: TRBJ2-2; v_call: TRBV5-1; cdr3_aa: CASSLRSDTGELFF
j_call: TRBJ1-2; v_call: TRBV7-9; cdr3_aa: CASSSGQGFLGYTF
j_call: TRBJ2-5; v_call: TRBV2; cdr3_aa: CASSVERQETQYF
j_call: TRBJ2-2; v_call: TRBV12-3/TRBV12-4; cdr3_aa: CASSLRDRLNTGELFF
j_call: TRBJ2-7; v_call: TRBV7-8; cdr3_aa: CASSFREQGISYEQYF
j_call: TRBJ2-1; v_call: TRBV4-1; cdr3_aa: CASSQENLRAVEQFF
j_call: TRBJ2-3; v_call: TRBV3-1; cdr3_aa: CASSGQHTDTQYF
j_call: TRBJ2-5; v_call: TRBV6-2/TRBV6-3; cdr3_aa: CASSYRSEETQYF
j_call: TRBJ2-1; v_call: TRBV29-1; cdr3_aa: CSALRPNEQFF
j_call: TRBJ1-4; v_call: TRBV4-1; cdr3_aa: CASSQGGNRGEKLFF
j_call: TRBJ1-6; v_call: TRBV7-6; cdr3_aa: CASSLGQGRSYNSPLHF
j_call: TRBJ2-7; v_call: TRBV3-1; cdr3_aa: CASSQRGAYEQYF
j_call: TRBJ1-4; v_call: TRBV7-2; cdr3_aa: CASRVGGNNEKLFF
j_call: TRBJ1-5; v_call: TRBV2; cdr3_aa: CASSKRSGIGGGQPQHF
j_call: TRBJ2-7; v_call: TRBV2; cdr3_aa: CASSVFLGISSYEQYF
j_call: TRBJ1-1; v_call: TRBV5-5; cdr3_aa: CASSLGGGAGGTEAFF
j_call: TRBJ1-2; v_call: TRBV2; cdr3_aa: CASLFGGSYGYTF
j_call: TRBJ1-2; v_call: TRBV12-3/TRBV12-4; cdr3_aa: CASNKAGGNYGYTF
j_call: TRBJ2-7; v_call: TRBV20-1; cdr3_aa: CSAESSRDRGRRRGYEQYF
j_call: TRBJ2-7; v_call: TRBV20-1; cdr3_aa: CSARHPRGLREQYF
j_call: TRBJ2-3; v_call: TRBV29-1; cdr3_aa: CSVEGTGGSSTDTQYF
j_call: TRBJ2-1; v_call: TRBV28; cdr3_aa: CASSSLEGASYNEQFF
j_call: TRBJ2-3; v_call: TRBV7-2; cdr3_aa: CASSLKLAGHGDTQYF
j_call: TRBJ1-1; v_call: TRBV11-2; cdr3_aa: CASSLEIHGQKRKTEAFF
j_call: TRBJ1-3; v_call: TRBV12-3/TRBV12-4; cdr3_aa: CASSPGGDTIYF
j_call: TRBJ2-5; v_call: TRBV28; cdr3_aa: CASSTDRGETQYF
j_call: TRBJ2-7; v_call: TRBV5-1; cdr3_aa: CASSSDRPRNEQYF
j_call: TRBJ2-5; v_call: TRBV6-5; cdr3_aa: CASSSTGRRETQYF
j_call: TRBJ1-2; v_call: TRBV15; cdr3_aa: CATSGQATYGYTF